This T cell receptor (beta chain) was captured in a study of blood T cell repertoires in COVID-19. Turning to the study itself: Acute and convalescent COVID-19 samples came from the United States, Italy and Spain. T cells, B-cell-depleted T cells, or PBMCs supplied cDNA or gDNA.

The CDR3 extends over 13 amino acids. Trimming shortened V by 7 bases and J by 8 bases, and 17 bases separated the two germline ends. Germline assignment: CDR1 MNHEY and CDR2 SVGAGI. The protocol was immunoSEQ multiplex PCR, while the TCRdb copy is restricted to in-frame clones and leaves out a portion. The table records about 150,000 clones, around 80% of them present only once. Participants were placed into cohorts based on the clinical history they reported. Recovered participants had two consecutive negative NP/OP PCR tests, healthcare professional clearance, or symptom resolution. This TCR came from a woman between 50 and 59 years old who had recovered from COVID-19. The J gene is TRBJ1-1, the V gene TRBV6-5; possible D gene TRBD1, 5 bases. The sequenced sample was PBMCs or T cells enriched from blood (not recorded which). CDR3 sequence: CASTMTGGLEAFF. CDR3 DNA sequence: TGTGCCAGCACTATGACGGGGGGTCTCGAAGCTTTCTTT.